This TCR beta chain appears in the sequencing data of a study of blood T cell repertoires in COVID-19. Looking at the study overall: COVID-19 samples collected from the United States, Italy and Spain covered acute and convalescent phases. The cDNA or gDNA used as material had been derived from T cells, B-cell-depleted T cells, or PBMCs.

The length of the CDR3 is 14 residues. Germline V gene sequence: CDR1 LGHDT, CDR2 YNNKEL (reference sequence). Trimming removed 4 bases from V and 1 base from J, with 11 bases in between. Per the original data handling: Estimation of nucleated cell counts relied on the amplification of reference gene primers. Method: immunoSEQ multiplex PCR; TCRdb's copy keeps in-frame clones and lacks some. That table is the source of V, J and clone size, and D and trimming were worked out from the DNA. The sample consists of 140,000 or so clones, 70% to 85% of them appearing once. This clone was observed a few times.

This sequence was found in a woman older than 75 with acute or convalescent COVID-19. The rearrangement links TRBV3-1 (or the pseudogene TRBV3-2) to TRBJ2-7; D is unclear. Material: peripheral blood. This CDR3 reads CASSPSGTSYEQYF. The CDR3 coding sequence is TGTGCCAGCAGCCCATCAGGAACATCCTACGAGCAGTACTTC.